The clone carrying this T cell receptor (beta chain) was seen just once. Its antigen is unknown. This sample stems from a study of beta chain features in type 1 diabetes. The CDR3 has 14 residues. Trimming cost V 4 bases and J 5 bases, with 14 bases left between them. Per the germline V gene, CDR1 is SNHLY and CDR2 is FYNNEI. Findings of the study overall: Significant though moderate, a shortening of TCRB CDR3s appeared in all four CD4+ subsets of Type 1 diabetes patients.

Sequenced material consisted of expressed TCRB transcripts (all of the isolated RNA was reverse transcribed). Produced via immunoSEQ multiplex PCR; TCRdb's table is partial and in-frame only. The repertoire consists of 300,000 to 400,000 clones, with 8.5% to 10% occurring once and the leading ten covering about 0.6%. Material for sequencing was central memory CD4+ T cells from blood. The sequence derives from a man aged 30 to 45 with type 1 diabetes. The rearrangement links TRBV2 to TRBJ1-1, with TRBD1 as a possible D gene (5 bases). CDR3 nucleotides: TGTGCCAGCAGTGTCAGGGTGGAGGGGACTGAAGCTTTCTTT. Its protein is CASSVRVEGTEAFF.